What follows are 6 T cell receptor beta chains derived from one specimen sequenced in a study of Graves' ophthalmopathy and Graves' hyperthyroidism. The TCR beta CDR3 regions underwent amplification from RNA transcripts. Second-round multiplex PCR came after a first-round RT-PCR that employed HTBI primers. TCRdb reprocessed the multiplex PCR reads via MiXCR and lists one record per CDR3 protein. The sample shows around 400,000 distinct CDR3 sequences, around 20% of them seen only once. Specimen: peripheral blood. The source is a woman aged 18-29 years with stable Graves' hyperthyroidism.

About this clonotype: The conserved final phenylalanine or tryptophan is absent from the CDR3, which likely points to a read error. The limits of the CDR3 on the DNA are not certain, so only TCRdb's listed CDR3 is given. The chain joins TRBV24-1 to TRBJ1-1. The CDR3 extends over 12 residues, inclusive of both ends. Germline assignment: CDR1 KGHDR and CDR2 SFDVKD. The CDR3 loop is CATSDSHSQACL.

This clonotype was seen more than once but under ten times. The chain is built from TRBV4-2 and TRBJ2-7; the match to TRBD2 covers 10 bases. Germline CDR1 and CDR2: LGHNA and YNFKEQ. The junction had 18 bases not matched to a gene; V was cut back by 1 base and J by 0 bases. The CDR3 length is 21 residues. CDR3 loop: CASSQGRLAGLYYTSSYEQYF. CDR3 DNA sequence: TGTGCCAGCAGCCAAGGTCGACTAGCGGGCCTATATTACACATCCTCCTACGAGCAGTACTTC.

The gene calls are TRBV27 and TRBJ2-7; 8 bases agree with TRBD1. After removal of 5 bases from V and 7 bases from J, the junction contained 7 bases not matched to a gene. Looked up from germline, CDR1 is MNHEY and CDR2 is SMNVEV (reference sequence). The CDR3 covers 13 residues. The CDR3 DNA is TGTGCCAGCAGTCACAGGGGGTCGGGGGAGCAGTACTTC. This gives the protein CASSHRGSGEQYF.

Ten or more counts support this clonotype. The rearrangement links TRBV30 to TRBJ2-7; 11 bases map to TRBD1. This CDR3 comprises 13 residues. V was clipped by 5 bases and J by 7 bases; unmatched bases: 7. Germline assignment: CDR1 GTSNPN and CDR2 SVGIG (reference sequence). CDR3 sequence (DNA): TGTGCCTGGGGACAGGGGGCGCCGGGGGAGCAGTACTTC. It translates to CAWGQGAPGEQYF.

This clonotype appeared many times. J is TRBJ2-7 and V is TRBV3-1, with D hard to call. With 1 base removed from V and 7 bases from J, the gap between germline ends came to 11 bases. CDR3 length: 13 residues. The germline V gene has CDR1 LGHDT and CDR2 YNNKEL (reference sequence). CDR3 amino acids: CASSQGTLGEQYF. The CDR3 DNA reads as TGTGCCAGCAGCCAAGGGACGTTAGGGGAGCAGTACTTC.

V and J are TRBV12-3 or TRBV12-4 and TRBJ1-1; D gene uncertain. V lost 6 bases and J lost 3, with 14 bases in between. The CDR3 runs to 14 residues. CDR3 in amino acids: CASRPFAGDTEAFF. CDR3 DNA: TGTGCCAGCAGACCCTTCGCCGGAGACACTGAAGCTTTCTTT.